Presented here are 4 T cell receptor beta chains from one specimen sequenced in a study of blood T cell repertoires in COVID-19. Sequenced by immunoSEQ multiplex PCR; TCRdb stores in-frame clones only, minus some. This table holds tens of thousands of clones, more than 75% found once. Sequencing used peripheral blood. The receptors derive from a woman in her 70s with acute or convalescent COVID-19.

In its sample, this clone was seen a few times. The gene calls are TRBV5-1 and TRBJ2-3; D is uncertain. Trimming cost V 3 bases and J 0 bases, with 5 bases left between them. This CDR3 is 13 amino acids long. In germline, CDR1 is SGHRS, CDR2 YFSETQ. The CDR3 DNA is TGCGCCAGCAGCTCACATAGCACAGATACGCAGTATTTT. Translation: CASSSHSTDTQYF.

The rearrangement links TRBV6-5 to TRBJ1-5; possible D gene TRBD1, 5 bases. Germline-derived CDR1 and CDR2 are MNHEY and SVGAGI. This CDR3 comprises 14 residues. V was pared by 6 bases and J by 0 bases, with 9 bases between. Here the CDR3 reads CASRGDSSNQPQHF. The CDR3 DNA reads TGTGCCAGCAGGGGTGACAGTAGCAATCAGCCCCAGCATTTT.

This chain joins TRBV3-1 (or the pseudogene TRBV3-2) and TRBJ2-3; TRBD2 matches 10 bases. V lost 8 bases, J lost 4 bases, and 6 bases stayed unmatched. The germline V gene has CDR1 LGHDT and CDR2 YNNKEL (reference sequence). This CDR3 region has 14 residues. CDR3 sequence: CASGQRGGSDTQYF. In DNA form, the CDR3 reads TGTGCCAGCGGGCAGCGGGGGGGATCAGATACGCAGTATTTT.

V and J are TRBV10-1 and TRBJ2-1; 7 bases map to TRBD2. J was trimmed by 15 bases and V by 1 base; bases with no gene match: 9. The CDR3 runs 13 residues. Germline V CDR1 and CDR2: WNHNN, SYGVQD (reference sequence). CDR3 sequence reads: CASSEFGGTPTFF. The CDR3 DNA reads TGCGCCAGCAGTGAGTTCGGGGGGACCCCTACGTTCTTC.